This TCR beta chain was captured by sequencing in a study of cytomegalovirus exposure and HLA in healthy donors. PCR amplification relied on 60 Vbeta primers (plus 13 Jbeta primers). Measured with immunoSEQ multiplex PCR; TCRdb has only the in-frame clones, and not every one. The sample gives about 98,000 clones, 65% to 80% of which show up once; 7% to 10% is in the top ten. This CDR3 is 16 amino acids long. Trimming took 0 bases from V and 2 from J, leaving 13 bases between them. The V gene's germline CDR1 is MNHEY and CDR2 SVGAGI. About this clone itself: No antigen is known for it.

Findings and caveats of the study: A later analysis reportedly found that, within productive TCRs, an Asian-associated ancestry cluster had fewer N-insertions than the mean observed across the approximately 690 donors.

The source of this sequence is a human donor in good health. The chain combines TRBV6-5 with TRBJ2-5, with D perhaps TRBD2 (5 bases). Specimen: PBMCs. The CDR3 loop reads CASSYSGLAVQETQYF. In DNA, the CDR3 is TGTGCCAGCAGTTACTCCGGTCTAGCAGTACAAGAGACCCAGTACTTC.